This passage covers 21 T cell receptor beta chains from one sample sequenced in a study of cytomegalovirus exposure and HLA in healthy donors (dated by TCRdb to 2017 to 2019). Preparation of the library involved the immunoSEQ multiplex PCR assay. A mixture of 60 forward primers for TCR Vbeta segments and 13 reverse primers for TCR Jbeta segments was used in the multiplex PCR. What TCRdb holds here is the immuneACCESS table cut down to in-frame rearrangements. Part of the clones is not present; checked against another copy, under half of the missing clones reflect an unresolved V gene, and the others are unexplained. For this sample there are roughly 150,000 clones; approximately 61% appear just once. 1.5% to 2% of the sample rests with the top ten. Sample: PBMCs. Receptors originate from a human donor in good health.

The genes are TRBV19 and TRBJ1-1; D perhaps matches TRBD1 (6 bases). The CDR3 covers 14 residues. Germline V gene data show CDR1 as LNHDA and CDR2 as SQIVND (reference sequence). Trimming left V 2 bases short and J 1 base short, with 8 bases between. The CDR3 DNA reads TGTGCCAGTAGTATAATGACAGGGAACACTGAAGCTTTCTTT. Its translation is CASSIMTGNTEAFF.

This clone has a single count. This sequence joins TRBV7-9 and TRBJ1-5, with D possibly being TRBD1 (6 bases). Germline values: CDR1 SEHNR, CDR2 FQNEAQ (reference sequence). Trimming stripped 2 bases from V and 6 bases from J, with 17 bases between. The CDR3 spans 16 residues. The CDR3 DNA reads TGTGCCAGCAGCTTAACCGGGGGGCCCGAGGGTCAGCCCCAGCATTTT. Translating gives CASSLTGGPEGQPQHF. Looking up the rest from reference TRBV7-9 and TRBJ1-5 gives the full variable domain: DTGVSQNPRHKITKRGQNVTFRCDPISEHNRLYWYRQTLGQGPEFLTYFQNEAQLEKSRLLSDRFSAERPKGSFSTLEIQRTEQGDSAMYLCASSLTGGPEGQPQHFGDGTRLSIL.

The chain couples TRBV5-6 to TRBJ2-2; possibly TRBD1 for D (6 bases). Trimming removed 1 base at V and 0 bases at J, with 10 bases between. The CDR3 spans 16 residues. From germline, CDR1 is SGHDT and CDR2 YYEEEE. The chain's CDR3 is CASSLPRGTNTGELFF. The DNA of the CDR3 is TGTGCCAGCAGCTTGCCCAGGGGAACGAACACCGGGGAGCTGTTTTTT.

This clone occurred a few times. This chain's CDR3 is CASLGGGLLKNIQYF. The CDR3 DNA is TGTGCCAGCTTAGGGGGGGGACTGCTAAAAAACATTCAGTACTTC. The chain has TRBV25-1 and TRBJ2-4; the D gene is possibly TRBD2 (7 bases). V lost 8 bases to trimming and J lost 4 bases, with 18 bases between them. CDR3 length: 15 residues. Germline loops: CDR1 MGHDK, CDR2 SYGVNS.

This clone occurred a few times. The chain joins TRBV5-1 to TRBJ2-2, with D possibly TRBD1 on 6 matching bases. The V end was cut by 5 bases, the J end by 2 bases, with 13 bases between. Germline V gene data show CDR1 as SGHRS and CDR2 as YFSETQ. The CDR3 is 15 amino acids. The DNA for the CDR3 is TGCGCCAGCAGATCCGGGACACATAACACCGGGGAGCTGTTTTTT. As protein: CASRSGTHNTGELFF.

This chain uses TRBV7-2 with TRBJ1-3; D gene uncertain. Trimming shortened V by 2 bases and J by 0 bases, and 8 bases separated the two germline ends. The CDR3 has 15 residues. Germline-derived CDR1 and CDR2 are SGHTA and FQGNSA. This CDR3 is CASSLTRISGNTIYF. The CDR3, as DNA: TGTGCCAGCAGCTTAACACGAATCTCTGGAAACACCATATATTTT.

This CDR3 reads CASSRTEYEQYF. The CDR3 DNA follows: TGTGCCAGCAGCCGGACAGAGTACGAGCAGTACTTC. The chain carries TRBV11-1 and TRBJ2-7, with a tentative D call TRBD1 (6 bases). CDR1 is SGHAT, CDR2 FQDESV, per germline (reference sequence). Trimming stripped 5 bases from V and 4 bases from J, with 9 bases between. The CDR3 length is 12 residues.

This clone was seen a few times. The chain recombines TRBV19 with TRBJ2-1; 10 bases agree with TRBD2. Germline CDR1 reads LNHDA; CDR2 reads SQIVND (reference sequence). The CDR3 consists of 16 residues. The V gene end was trimmed by 0 bases and the J gene end by 5 bases; junction bases not matched to a gene: 4. The CDR3 DNA follows: TGTGCCAGTAGTATAGATCGAGCGGGAGGGGACAATGAGCAGTTCTTC. Its protein is CASSIDRAGGDNEQFF.

V and J are TRBV5-4 and TRBJ2-3; D may be TRBD2 (7 bases). Trimming left V 4 bases short and J 4 bases short, with 22 bases between. From germline, CDR1 is SGHNT and CDR2 YYREEE (reference sequence). The CDR3 covers 17 residues. CDR3 loop: CASSGTGGGAESDTQYF. DNA for the CDR3: TGTGCCAGCAGCGGCACCGGCGGGGGCGCAGAATCAGATACGCAGTATTTT.

Written as DNA, the CDR3 is TGTGCCAGCAGGGAGACTAGCGGGAGTACCGGGGAGCTGTTTTTT. Translating it yields CASRETSGSTGELFF. The chain has TRBV2 and TRBJ2-2, with TRBD2 matching over 12 bases. J lost 5 bases, V lost 6 bases, and 4 bases had no gene match. The germline V gene encodes CDR1 SNHLY and CDR2 FYNNEI. There are 15 residues in the CDR3.

This clone was detected once. This sequence joins TRBV2 and TRBJ1-1, with 8 bases aligning to TRBD1. The CDR3 runs 13 residues. After removal of 8 bases from V and 3 bases from J, the junction contained 5 bases not matched to a gene. CDR1 is SNHLY, CDR2 FYNNEI, per germline. CDR3 in amino acids: CASWATGDTEAFF. The CDR3 DNA follows: TGTGCCAGCTGGGCGACAGGGGACACTGAAGCTTTCTTT.

V is TRBV27 and J is TRBJ1-2, with D possibly matching TRBD1 (6 bases). V shed 5 bases and J shed 2 bases, with 9 bases lying between them. The length of the CDR3 is 13 residues. Germline V lookup: CDR1 MNHEY, CDR2 SMNVEV (reference sequence). The CDR3 reads CASSTDSNYGYTF. The CDR3 DNA follows: TGTGCCAGCAGTACGGACAGCAACTATGGCTACACCTTC.

The gene calls are TRBV2 and TRBJ2-5; 7 nucleotides agree with TRBD1. V trimming: 3 bases; J trimming: 4 bases; junction bases outside the gene matches: 8. The CDR3 is made up of 15 amino acids. Germline values: CDR1 SNHLY, CDR2 FYNNEI. As DNA, the CDR3 is TGTGCCAGCAGTGACCCGGCAGGGGGTCGAGAGACCCAGTACTTC. Translating it yields CASSDPAGGRETQYF.

The chain combines TRBV27 with TRBJ2-3; TRBD2 might be the D (6 bases). CDR3 length: 15 amino acids. Germline CDR1 and CDR2: MNHEY and SMNVEV (reference sequence). Trimming cost V 6 bases and J 6 bases, with 19 bases left between them. CDR3 sequence: CASRATVQTRDTQYF. The CDR3 DNA reads as TGTGCCAGCAGAGCCACCGTCCAGACTAGGGATACGCAGTATTTT.

The rearrangement uses TRBV27 and TRBJ2-5, with TRBD1 matching 10 bases. The CDR3 length is 15 residues. V trimming: 0 bases; J trimming: 4 bases; junction bases outside the gene matches: 2. Germline V lookup: CDR1 MNHEY, CDR2 SMNVEV (reference sequence). The CDR3 nucleotides read TGTGCCAGCAGTTTATCCCGGGACAGGGGAGAGACCCAGTACTTC. Protein: CASSLSRDRGETQYF.

The chain has TRBV4-3 and TRBJ2-7; no reliable D call. Per the germline V gene, CDR1 is LGHNA and CDR2 is YSLEER. The ends were cut back, 0 bases at V and 7 bases at J, with 10 bases in the middle. There are 13 residues in the CDR3. CDR3 DNA sequence: TGCGCCAGCAGCCAAGAGATCCTTCGGGAGCAGTACTTC. Protein: CASSQEILREQYF.

This chain uses TRBV5-6 with TRBJ1-2; D remains unclear. Germline-derived CDR1 and CDR2 are SGHDT and YYEEEE. CDR3 length: 13 residues. With 2 bases removed from V and 2 bases from J, the gap between germline ends came to 7 bases. For the CDR3, the DNA is TGTGCCAGCAGCTTAAGGGAGAACTATGGCTACACCTTC. As protein: CASSLRENYGYTF. The full variable domain, completed using reference TRBV5-6 and TRBJ1-2, is DAGVTQSPTHLIKTRGQQVTLRCSPKSGHDTVSWYQQALGQGPQFIFQYYEEEERQRGNFPDRFSGHQFPNYSSELNVNALLLGDSALYLCASSLRENYGYTFGSGTRLTVV.

In DNA form, the CDR3 reads TGTGCCAGCAGCCAGAGTGATACGCAGTATTTT. Translating it yields CASSQSDTQYF. This sequence joins TRBV14 and TRBJ2-3; D remains ambiguous. Germline CDR1 SGHDN, CDR2 FVKESK. The CDR3 length is 11 residues. V was cut by 3 bases and J by 6 bases, with 4 bases left in between.

Here the CDR3 reads CASSPRVARPRETQYF. DNA of the CDR3: TGCGCCAGCAGCCCCCGGGTAGCGAGACCCAGAGAGACCCAGTACTTC. The chain is built from TRBV5-1 and TRBJ2-5, with D perhaps TRBD2 (5 bases). The germline V gene encodes CDR1 SGHRS and CDR2 YFSETQ. The CDR3 is 16 residues long. With 4 bases removed from V and 4 bases from J, the gap between germline ends came to 20 bases. The full variable domain, with the rest looked up from reference TRBV5-1 and TRBJ2-5, is KAGVTQTPRYLIKTRGQQVTLSCSPISGHRSVSWYQQTPGQGLQFLFEYFSETQRNKGNFPGRFSGRQFSNSRSEMNVSTLELGDSALYLCASSPRVARPRETQYFGPGTRLLVL.

The rearrangement links TRBV2 to TRBJ2-5; 12 bases match TRBD2. The CDR3 totals 13 residues. From germline, CDR1 is SNHLY and CDR2 FYNNEI. The V gene end was trimmed by 6 bases and the J gene end by 7 bases; junction bases not matched to a gene: 3. The CDR3 region has the DNA TGTGCCAGCAGCCTGACTAGCGGGGGGACCCAGTACTTC. As protein: CASSLTSGGTQYF.

The V call is TRBV15, the J call TRBJ1-1; a possible D gene is TRBD1 (5 bases). Germline V gene data show CDR1 as LNHNV and CDR2 as YYDKDF (reference sequence). V lost 1 base to trimming and J lost 1 base, with 7 bases between them. The CDR3 has 14 amino acids. The CDR3 sequence: CATSRAGQNTEAFF. The CDR3 nucleotides are TGTGCCACCAGCAGAGCTGGACAGAACACTGAAGCTTTCTTT.